This entry lists 29 T cell receptor beta chains sequenced from one sample in a study of response to subunit inactivated influenza vaccine. One entry per CDR3 protein, called by TCRdb with MiXCR from the RT-PCR reads. The sample holds almost 250,000 distinct CDR3 sequences, more than 9% seen once. The sample in question was non-naive T cells sorted from PBMCs, obtained roughly 15 days before vaccination. Receptors originate from a man aged 45-65 years who received an inactivated influenza vaccine.

There are many counts of this clonotype. The J gene is TRBJ2-1, the V gene TRBV5-6; maybe TRBD2 (5 bases). Trimming took 0 bases from V and 9 from J, leaving 13 bases between them. CDR1 is SGHDT and CDR2 is YYEEEE in the germline V gene. CDR3 length: 14 residues. CDR3 coding DNA: TGTGCCAGCAGCTTGGGACTATCATCTGGTGAGCAGTTCTTC. Translated, it gives CASSLGLSSGEQFF.

This clonotype was counted ten times or more. V is TRBV4-2 and J is TRBJ1-6, with D perhaps matching TRBD1 (5 bases). This CDR3 region has 17 residues. In germline, CDR1 is LGHNA, CDR2 YNFKEQ. V dropped 0 bases and J dropped 9 bases, with 18 bases sitting between them. CDR3 coding DNA: TGTGCCAGCAGCCAAGATCTTGGGGGAAGGGAGGTTTCACCCCTCCACTTT. As protein: CASSQDLGGREVSPLHF.

The chain links TRBV7-6 to TRBJ2-6, with a weak D call TRBD2 (6 bases). The V gene's germline CDR1 is SGHVS and CDR2 FNYEAQ. This CDR3 spans 16 amino acids. Trimming stripped 6 bases from V and 0 bases from J, with 12 bases between. CDR3 nucleotide sequence: TGTGCCAGCAGTACTGGAGGGATCTCTGGGGCCAACGTCCTGACTTTC. This codes for CASSTGGISGANVLTF. Filled out from reference TRBV7-6 and TRBJ2-6, the complete variable domain reads GAGVSQSPRYKVTKRGQDVALRCDPISGHVSLYWYRQALGQGPEFLTYFNYEAQQDKSGLPNDRFSAERPEGSISTLTIQRTEQRDSAMYRCASSTGGISGANVLTFGAGSRLTVL.

This clonotype was counted between two and nine times. The V and J genes are TRBV20-1 and TRBJ1-2, with D unclear. The CDR3 contains 13 residues. Germline V gene lookup returns CDR1 DFQATT and CDR2 SNEGSKA (reference sequence). The V gene lost 3 bases and the J gene lost 6 bases, with 14 bases spanning the gap. CDR3 bases: TGCAGTGCTAGGAGCCAGGCACGGGATGGCTACACCTTC. Encoded protein: CSARSQARDGYTF.

The sample holds a few counts of this clonotype. The chain recombines TRBV5-1 with TRBJ2-2; D might be TRBD2 (5 bases). CDR3 length equals 15 residues. Germline V gives CDR1 SGHRS, CDR2 YFSETQ. V gave up 1 base and J gave up 5 bases, with 12 bases separating them. The CDR3 region is CASSLNPRGTGELFF. CDR3 in DNA: TGCGCCAGCAGCTTGAACCCTCGGGGAACCGGGGAGCTGTTTTTT.

This chain connects TRBV11-2 to TRBJ1-6; D gene ambiguous. V dropped 5 bases and J dropped 1 base, with 15 bases sitting between them. This CDR3 comprises 17 residues. Germline assignment: CDR1 SGHAT and CDR2 FQNNGV. CDR3 in DNA: TGTGCCAGCAGCCGAGGCACCGTGGGTTCCTATAATTCACCCCTCCACTTT. Its translation: CASSRGTVGSYNSPLHF.

In its sample, this clonotype was seen a few times. The DNA of the CDR3 is TGTGCCAGCAGGGGAGGGGCTAGCGGATACAATGAGCAGTTCTTC. Translation: CASRGGASGYNEQFF. The gene calls are TRBV6-1 and TRBJ2-1; 7 bases align to TRBD2. The CDR3 length is 15 residues. CDR1 MNHNS and CDR2 SASEGT come from the germline V gene. With 6 bases clipped from V and 4 bases from J, the junction kept 9 bases outside the gene matches.

V usage is TRBV7-2 and J usage is TRBJ1-1; D might be TRBD1 (5 bases). V was shortened by 4 bases and J by 1 base, with 13 bases between the two germline ends. This CDR3 contains 15 residues. CDR1 is SGHTA and CDR2 is FQGNSA in the germline V gene. CDR3 loop: CASSYGSRANTEAFF. The DNA for the CDR3 is TGTGCCAGCAGCTACGGGAGCAGGGCGAACACTGAAGCTTTCTTT.

This clonotype came up a few times. This rearrangement joins TRBV6-5 to TRBJ2-1; TRBD1 matches at 9 bases. The CDR3 has 16 amino acids. From germline, CDR1 is MNHEY and CDR2 SVGAGI. Trimming took 0 bases from V and 2 from J; bases not matched to a gene: 2. The CDR3 here is CASSYSWTGAYNEQFF. Here the CDR3 DNA reads TGTGCCAGCAGTTACTCGTGGACAGGGGCCTACAATGAGCAGTTCTTC.

This clonotype has at least ten counts. The rearrangement uses TRBV6-2 or TRBV6-3 and TRBJ2-7; TRBD1 is a possible D gene (5 bases). Germline loops: CDR1 MNHEY, CDR2 SVGEGT. Trimming took 2 bases from V and 3 from J, leaving 8 bases between them. The CDR3 spans 13 residues. CDR3: CASSYRGNYEQYF. CDR3 nucleotides: TGTGCCAGCAGTTACAGGGGAAACTACGAGCAGTACTTC.

The rearrangement joins TRBV6-1 to TRBJ2-1; possible D gene TRBD2, 7 bases. Trimming cost V 5 bases and J 10 bases, with 12 bases left between them. Germline V lookup: CDR1 MNHNS, CDR2 SASEGT. This CDR3 region has 12 residues. This CDR3 is CASSPWGGEQFF. The CDR3 DNA reads TGTGCCAGCAGTCCGTGGGGGGGCGAGCAGTTCTTC.

This clonotype was observed a handful of times. V and J are TRBV30 and TRBJ2-7; maybe TRBD2 (7 bases). The CDR3 covers 14 residues. Trimming stripped 3 bases from V and 2 bases from J, with 14 bases between. Germline V gene sequence: CDR1 GTSNPN, CDR2 SVGIG (reference sequence). CDR3 loop: CAWRVEGGAYEQYF. CDR3 in DNA: TGTGCCTGGAGGGTCGAGGGGGGGGCCTACGAGCAGTACTTC.

The sample holds a few counts of this clonotype. The chain couples TRBV7-3 to TRBJ1-1, with a tentative D call TRBD1 (6 bases). Germline V gene data show CDR1 as SGHTA and CDR2 as FQGTGA. The CDR3 has 14 amino acids. V dropped 5 bases and J dropped 3 bases, with 13 bases sitting between them. CDR3 in amino acids: CASSAGARDTEAFF. The CDR3 bases are TGTGCCAGCAGCGCAGGGGCAAGGGACACTGAAGCTTTCTTT.

This clonotype was detected many times. J is TRBJ2-3 and V is TRBV4-3; possibly TRBD1 for D (6 bases). Germline values: CDR1 LGHNA, CDR2 YSLEER. This CDR3 region has 15 residues. V lost 4 bases and J 1 base, leaving 12 bases between the germline ends. The CDR3 DNA reads as TGCGCCAGCAGCCGTGGACAGCAGGGCACAGATACGCAGTATTTT. As protein: CASSRGQQGTDTQYF.

The V and J genes are TRBV6-5 and TRBJ1-2; D unresolved. The CDR3 has 13 amino acids. Germline lookup yields CDR1 MNHEY and CDR2 SVGAGI. V was trimmed by 2 bases and J by 9 bases, leaving 13 bases between them. The CDR3 loop is CASSYTRNRSYTF. The CDR3 nucleotides read TGTGCCAGCAGTTACACGAGAAACAGAAGCTACACCTTC.

This clonotype has only a few counts. The rearrangement uses TRBV13 and TRBJ2-5; maybe TRBD2 (6 bases). The germline V and J ends were trimmed by 5 bases and 3 bases, with 13 bases remaining between them. Germline lookup yields CDR1 PRHDT and CDR2 FYEKMQ (reference sequence). This CDR3 comprises 14 residues. CDR3 amino acids: CASSPGLVKETQYF. The CDR3 DNA follows: TGTGCCAGCAGCCCGGGACTTGTAAAAGAGACCCAGTACTTC.

CDR3 in DNA: TGTGCCAGCAGCGCGGGGGATAGGCAGCCCCAGCATTTT. Translation: CASSAGDRQPQHF. This chain links TRBV9 with TRBJ1-5, with D possibly being TRBD1 (5 bases). The CDR3 length is 13 residues. The V gene lost 3 bases and the J gene lost 7 bases, with 11 bases spanning the gap. Germline V gene sequence: CDR1 SGDLS, CDR2 YYNGEE. Drawing the rest from reference TRBV9 and TRBJ1-5, the complete variable domain is DSGVTQTPKHLITATGQRVTLRCSPRSGDLSVYWYQQSLDQGLQFLIQYYNGEERAKGNILERFSAQQFPDLHSELNLSSLELGDSALYFCASSAGDRQPQHFGDGTRLSIL.

This clonotype was seen a handful of times. V usage is TRBV11-3 and J usage is TRBJ2-1; a possible D gene is TRBD2 (5 bases). The CDR3 has 13 amino acids. V was trimmed by 4 bases and J by 7 bases, leaving 11 bases between them. CDR1 and CDR2 (germline): SGHNT, YENEEA. The CDR3 DNA is TGTGCCAGCAGCTCCTCTTCGGGGAATGAGCAGTTCTTC. It is translated as CASSSSSGNEQFF.

This clonotype was picked up a small number of times. The J gene is TRBJ1-5, the V gene TRBV19, with 7 bases identical to TRBD1. Germline values: CDR1 LNHDA, CDR2 SQIVND (reference sequence). The CDR3 covers 13 residues. The V gene end was trimmed by 2 bases and the J gene end by 7 bases; junction bases not matched to a gene: 2. The CDR3 protein is CASSIIGGQPQHF. CDR3 nucleotides: TGTGCCAGTAGTATAATAGGGGGCCAGCCCCAGCATTTT.

The chain has TRBV14 and TRBJ1-1; the D gene is possibly TRBD1 (6 bases). The CDR3 is 15 amino acids. Trimming took off 5 bases at V and 4 bases at J, with 17 bases between the two ends. Germline values: CDR1 SGHDN, CDR2 FVKESK. The CDR3 DNA reads as TGTGCCAGCAGCTACCGAGGGAGGGGGAGCACTGAAGCTTTCTTT. Translating gives CASSYRGRGSTEAFF. Drawing the rest from reference TRBV14 and TRBJ1-1, the complete variable domain is EAGVTQFPSHSVIEKGQTVTLRCDPISGHDNLYWYRRVMGKEIKFLLHFVKESKQDESGMPNNRFLAERTGGTYSTLKVQPAELEDSGVYFCASSYRGRGSTEAFFGQGTRLTVV.

With respect to this clonotype: The conserved final phenylalanine or tryptophan is absent from the CDR3, which likely points to a read error. The chain carries TRBV7-2 and TRBJ2-1; D is possibly TRBD2 (6 bases). Trimming took 2 bases from V and 0 from J, leaving 8 bases between them. The CDR3 is 15 amino acids. The germline V gene has CDR1 SGHTA and CDR2 FQGNSA. As DNA, the CDR3 is TGTGCCAGCAGCTTACGCGGGAACTCCTACAATGAGCAGTTCCTC. Residues: CASSLRGNSYNEQFL.

The chain couples TRBV15 to TRBJ2-1; the match to TRBD2 covers 15 bases. Trimming took 0 bases from V and 4 from J; bases not matched to a gene: 13. The CDR3 is 21 residues long. Germline values: CDR1 LNHNV, CDR2 YYDKDF (reference sequence). CDR3 amino acids: CATSRDTGLAGGPGIYNEQFF. CDR3 in DNA: TGTGCCACCAGCAGAGACACCGGACTAGCGGGGGGGCCGGGCATTTACAATGAGCAGTTCTTC.

The rearrangement links TRBV5-4 to TRBJ1-6, with 9 bases fitting TRBD1. The junction had 6 bases not matched to a gene; V was cut back by 4 bases and J by 7 bases. From germline, CDR1 is SGHNT and CDR2 YYREEE (reference sequence). This CDR3 has 15 amino acids. The CDR3 DNA sequence: TGTGCCAGCAGCACAGGACAGGGGTGGAATTCACCCCTCCACTTT. It yields the protein CASSTGQGWNSPLHF.

This chain uses TRBV6-2 or TRBV6-3 with TRBJ2-3, with D tentatively TRBD2 (6 bases). V was trimmed by 3 bases and J by 2 bases, leaving 12 bases between them. The CDR3 is 15 amino acids. Per germline, CDR1 MNHEY and CDR2 SVGEGT. The CDR3 DNA follows: TGTGCCAGCAGTTATGGTGGACTACACACAGATACGCAGTATTTT. As protein: CASSYGGLHTDTQYF.

This clonotype was counted a few times. The gene calls are TRBV27 and TRBJ1-2; D is perhaps TRBD1 (5 bases). V was shortened by 4 bases and J by 8 bases, with 23 bases between the two germline ends. The CDR3 totals 16 residues. The germline V gene encodes CDR1 MNHEY and CDR2 SMNVEV (reference sequence). The CDR3 DNA reads as TGTGCCAGCAGTTCCCACTCCGGGGGGGGTCCTAAGGGCTACACCTTC. Its protein is CASSSHSGGGPKGYTF.

This clonotype was found a few times. The chain joins TRBV7-8 to TRBJ1-2; D call uncertain. The CDR3 runs to 20 residues. Germline CDR1 is SGHVS and CDR2 is FQNEAQ. The V and J ends lost 0 bases and 0 bases respectively, with 23 bases between them. CDR3 sequence (DNA): TGTGCCAGCAGCTTAGCGCCCCCACAAGACCTCACCCCCTCTAACTATGGCTACACCTTC. It is translated as CASSLAPPQDLTPSNYGYTF.

The rearrangement links TRBV3-1 to TRBJ2-5; D not resolved. The V gene's germline CDR1 is LGHDT and CDR2 YNNKEL (reference sequence). The ends were cut back, 1 base at V and 0 bases at J, with 9 bases in the middle. There are 15 residues in the CDR3. Here the CDR3 reads CASSQGPTNQETQYF. The DNA for the CDR3 is TGTGCCAGCAGCCAAGGACCGACGAACCAAGAGACCCAGTACTTC.

Only a few counts were recorded for this clonotype. The chain joins TRBV5-1 to TRBJ2-3; either TRBD1 or TRBD2 may fit D (7 bases each). The CDR3 is 16 residues long. The germline V gene has CDR1 SGHRS and CDR2 YFSETQ. V lost 4 bases and J 5 bases, leaving 20 bases between the germline ends. As DNA, the CDR3 is TGCGCCAGCAGCAACCGGGGAGGGGGCGGAGTAGATACGCAGTATTTT. Translation: CASSNRGGGGVDTQYF.

This clonotype was counted a few times. Here the CDR3 DNA reads TGTGCCACCAGCAGAGATACCGAGATTAGGGGCTACACCTTC. Its translation: CATSRDTEIRGYTF. The rearrangement joins TRBV15 to TRBJ1-2; D not certain. Germline assignment: CDR1 LNHNV and CDR2 YYDKDF (reference sequence). This CDR3 spans 14 amino acids. The V gene lost 0 bases and the J gene lost 8 bases, with 13 bases spanning the gap.